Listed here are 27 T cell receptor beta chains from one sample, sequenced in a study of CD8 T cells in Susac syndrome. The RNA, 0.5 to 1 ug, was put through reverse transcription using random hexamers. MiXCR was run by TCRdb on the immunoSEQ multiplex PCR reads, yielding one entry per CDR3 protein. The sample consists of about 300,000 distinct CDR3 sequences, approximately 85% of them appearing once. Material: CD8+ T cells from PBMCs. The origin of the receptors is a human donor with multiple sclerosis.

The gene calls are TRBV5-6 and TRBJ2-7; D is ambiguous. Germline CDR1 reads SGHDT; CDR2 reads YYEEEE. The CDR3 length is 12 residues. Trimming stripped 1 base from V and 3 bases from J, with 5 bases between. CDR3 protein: CASSLQDYEQYF. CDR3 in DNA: TGTGCCAGCAGCTTGCAAGACTACGAGCAGTACTTC.

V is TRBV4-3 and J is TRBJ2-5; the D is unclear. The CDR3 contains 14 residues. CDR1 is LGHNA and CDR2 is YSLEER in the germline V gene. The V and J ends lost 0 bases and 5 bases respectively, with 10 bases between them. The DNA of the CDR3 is TGCGCCAGCAGCCAAGATGTGGGGTGGGAGACCCAGTACTTC. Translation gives CASSQDVGWETQYF.

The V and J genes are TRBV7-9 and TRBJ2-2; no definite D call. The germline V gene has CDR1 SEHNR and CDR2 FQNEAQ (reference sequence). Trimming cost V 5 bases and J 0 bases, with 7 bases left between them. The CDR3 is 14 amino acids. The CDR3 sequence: CASSPTTNTGELFF. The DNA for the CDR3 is TGTGCCAGCAGCCCGACAACGAACACCGGGGAGCTGTTTTTT.

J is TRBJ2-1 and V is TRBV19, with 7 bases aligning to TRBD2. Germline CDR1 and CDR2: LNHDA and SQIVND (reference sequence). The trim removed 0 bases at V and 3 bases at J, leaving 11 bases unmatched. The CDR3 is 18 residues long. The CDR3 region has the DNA TGTGCCAGTAGTATAGATACGACTAGGGAGGGGCGCTACAATGAGCAGTTCTTC. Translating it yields CASSIDTTREGRYNEQFF.

The CDR3 DNA reads as TGCGCCAGCAGCCAAGATCGGCAGGGCTTGGAGACTGAAGCTTTCTTT. Translated, it gives CASSQDRQGLETEAFF. This chain joins TRBV4-3 and TRBJ1-1, with D maybe TRBD1 (5 bases). Germline V gene sequence: CDR1 LGHNA, CDR2 YSLEER. Trimming removed 0 bases from V and 5 bases from J, with 16 bases in between. This CDR3 contains 16 residues.

The CDR3 nucleotides read TGCGCCAGCAGCTTGGTCGGGGGGAGGAATGAGCAGTTCTTC. It specifies CASSLVGGRNEQFF. The V call is TRBV5-1, the J call TRBJ2-1; 7 nucleotides agree with TRBD2. CDR1 is SGHRS, CDR2 YFSETQ, per germline. The CDR3 runs 14 residues. Germline trimming cut 0 bases from V and 7 bases from J; bases unmatched to any gene: 4.

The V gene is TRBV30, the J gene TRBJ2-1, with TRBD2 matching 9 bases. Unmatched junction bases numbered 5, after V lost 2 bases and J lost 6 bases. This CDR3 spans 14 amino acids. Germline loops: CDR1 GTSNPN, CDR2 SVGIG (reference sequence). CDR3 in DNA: TGTGCCTGGAGTATAAGCGGGAGGATCAATGAGCAGTTCTTC. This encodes CAWSISGRINEQFF.

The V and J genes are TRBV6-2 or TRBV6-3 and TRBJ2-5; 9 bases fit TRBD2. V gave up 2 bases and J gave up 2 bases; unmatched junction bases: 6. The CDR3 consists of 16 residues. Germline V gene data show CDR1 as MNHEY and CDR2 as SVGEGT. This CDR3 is CASSYVTSGLQETQYF. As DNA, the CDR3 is TGTGCCAGCAGTTACGTGACTAGCGGCCTTCAAGAGACCCAGTACTTC.

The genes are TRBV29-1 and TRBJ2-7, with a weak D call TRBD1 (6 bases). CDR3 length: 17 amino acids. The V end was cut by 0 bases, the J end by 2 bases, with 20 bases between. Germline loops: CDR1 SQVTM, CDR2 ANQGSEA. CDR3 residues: CSVEDRGTGILTYEQYF. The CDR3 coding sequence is TGCAGCGTTGAAGATCGTGGTACAGGGATCCTTACCTACGAGCAGTACTTC.

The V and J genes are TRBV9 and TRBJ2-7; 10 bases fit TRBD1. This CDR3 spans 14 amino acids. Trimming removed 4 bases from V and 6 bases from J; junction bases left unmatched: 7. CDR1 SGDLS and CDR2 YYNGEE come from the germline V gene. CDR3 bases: TGTGCCAGCAGCCCCGGGACAGGGGAATCCGAGCAGTACTTC. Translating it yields CASSPGTGESEQYF. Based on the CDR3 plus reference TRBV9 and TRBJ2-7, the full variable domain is DSGVTQTPKHLITATGQRVTLRCSPRSGDLSVYWYQQSLDQGLQFLIQYYNGEERAKGNILERFSAQQFPDLHSELNLSSLELGDSALYFCASSPGTGESEQYFGPGTRLTVT.

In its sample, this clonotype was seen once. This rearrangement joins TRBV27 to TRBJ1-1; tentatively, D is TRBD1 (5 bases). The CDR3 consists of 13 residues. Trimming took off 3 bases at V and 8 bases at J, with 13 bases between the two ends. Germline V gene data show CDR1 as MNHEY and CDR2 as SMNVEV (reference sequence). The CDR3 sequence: CASSFAGQGEAFF. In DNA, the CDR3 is TGTGCCAGCAGTTTTGCGGGGCAGGGAGAAGCTTTCTTT.

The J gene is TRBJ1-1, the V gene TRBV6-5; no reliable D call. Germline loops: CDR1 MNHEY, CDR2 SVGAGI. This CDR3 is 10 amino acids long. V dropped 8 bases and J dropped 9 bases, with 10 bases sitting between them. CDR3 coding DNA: TGTGCCAGCGTGGCGGAAAAAGCTTTCTTT. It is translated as CASVAEKAFF.

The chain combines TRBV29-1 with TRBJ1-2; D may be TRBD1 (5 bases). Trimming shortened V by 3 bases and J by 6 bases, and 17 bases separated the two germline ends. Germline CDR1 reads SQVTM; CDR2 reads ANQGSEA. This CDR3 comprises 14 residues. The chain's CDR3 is CSVDGGGYYDGYTF. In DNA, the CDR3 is TGCAGCGTTGACGGGGGGGGTTACTATGATGGCTACACCTTC.

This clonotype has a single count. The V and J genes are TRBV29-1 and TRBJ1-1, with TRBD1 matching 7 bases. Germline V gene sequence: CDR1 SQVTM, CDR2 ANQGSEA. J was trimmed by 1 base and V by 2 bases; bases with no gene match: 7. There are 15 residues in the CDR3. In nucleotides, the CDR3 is TGCAGCGTTGAAATAACGGGACAGCCGAACACTGAAGCTTTCTTT. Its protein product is CSVEITGQPNTEAFF.

The CDR3 loop reads CATSESGTGAPSYNEQFF. The CDR3 coding sequence is TGTGCCACCAGTGAGTCCGGGACAGGGGCCCCTTCCTACAATGAGCAGTTCTTC. This chain links TRBV24-1 with TRBJ2-1; 10 bases line up with TRBD1. The ends lost 4 bases at V and 1 base at J; junction bases unmatched: 9. The V gene's germline CDR1 is KGHDR and CDR2 SFDVKD. The CDR3 is made up of 18 amino acids.

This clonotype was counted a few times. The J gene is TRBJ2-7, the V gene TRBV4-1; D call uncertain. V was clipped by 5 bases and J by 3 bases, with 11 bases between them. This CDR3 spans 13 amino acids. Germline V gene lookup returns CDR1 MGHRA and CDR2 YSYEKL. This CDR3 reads CASSSKPSYEQYF. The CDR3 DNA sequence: TGCGCCAGCAGCTCGAAACCTAGCTACGAGCAGTACTTC.

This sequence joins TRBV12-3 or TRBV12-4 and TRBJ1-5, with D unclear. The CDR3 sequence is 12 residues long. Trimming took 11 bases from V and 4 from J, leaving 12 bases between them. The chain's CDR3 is CADGRTNQPQHF. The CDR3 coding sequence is TGTGCCGACGGTAGAACTAATCAGCCCCAGCATTTT.

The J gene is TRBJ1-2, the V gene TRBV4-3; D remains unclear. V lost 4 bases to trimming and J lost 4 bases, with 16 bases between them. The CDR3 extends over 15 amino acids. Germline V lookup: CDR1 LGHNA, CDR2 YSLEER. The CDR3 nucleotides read TGCGCCAGCAGCCCCTTGTTGCGCAGCCCCTATGGCTACACCTTC. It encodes CASSPLLRSPYGYTF.

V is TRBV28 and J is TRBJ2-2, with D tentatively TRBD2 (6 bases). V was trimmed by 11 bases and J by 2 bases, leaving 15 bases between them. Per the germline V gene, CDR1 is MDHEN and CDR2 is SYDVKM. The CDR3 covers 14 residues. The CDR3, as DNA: TGTGCCTGCACGGGAGCTTTCAACACCGGGGAGCTGTTTTTT. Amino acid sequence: CACTGAFNTGELFF. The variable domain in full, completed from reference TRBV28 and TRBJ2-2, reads DVKVTQSSRYLVKRTGEKVFLECVQDMDHENMFWYRQDPGLGLRLIYFSYDVKMKEKGDIPEGYSVSREKKERFSLILESASTNQTSMYLCACTGAFNTGELFFGEGSRLTVL.

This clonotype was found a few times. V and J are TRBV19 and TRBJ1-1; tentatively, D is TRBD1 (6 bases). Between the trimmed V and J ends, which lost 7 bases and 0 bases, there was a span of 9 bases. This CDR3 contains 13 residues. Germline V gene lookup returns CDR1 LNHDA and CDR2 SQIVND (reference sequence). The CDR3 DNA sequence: TGTGCCAGTACCAGGGGCTTGAACACTGAAGCTTTCTTT. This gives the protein CASTRGLNTEAFF.

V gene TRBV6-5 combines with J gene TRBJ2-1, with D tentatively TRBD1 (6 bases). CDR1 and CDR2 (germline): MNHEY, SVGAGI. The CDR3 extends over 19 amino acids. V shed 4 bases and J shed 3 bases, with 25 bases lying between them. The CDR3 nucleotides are TGTGCCAGCAGTTTAAGGACAGATTCACTTCTTTACCGCTACAATGAGCAGTTCTTC. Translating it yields CASSLRTDSLLYRYNEQFF.

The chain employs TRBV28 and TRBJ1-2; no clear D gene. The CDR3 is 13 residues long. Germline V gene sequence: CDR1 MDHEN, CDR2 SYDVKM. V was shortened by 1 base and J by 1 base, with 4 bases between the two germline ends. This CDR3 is CASSLYSNYGYTF. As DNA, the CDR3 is TGTGCCAGCAGTTTATACAGTAACTATGGCTACACCTTC.

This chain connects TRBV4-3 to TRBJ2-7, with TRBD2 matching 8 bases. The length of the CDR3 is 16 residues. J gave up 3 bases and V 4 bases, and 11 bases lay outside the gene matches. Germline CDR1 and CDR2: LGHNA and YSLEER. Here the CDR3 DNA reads TGCGCCAGCAGCCCTACGATGGGCGGGAGGTTCTACGAGCAGTACTTC. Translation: CASSPTMGGRFYEQYF.

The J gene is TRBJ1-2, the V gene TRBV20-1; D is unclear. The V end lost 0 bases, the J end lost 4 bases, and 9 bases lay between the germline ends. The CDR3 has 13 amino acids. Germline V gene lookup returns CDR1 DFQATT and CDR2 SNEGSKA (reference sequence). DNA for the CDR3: TGCAGTGCTAGAGAAGGTGAGGTCTATGGCTACACCTTC. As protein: CSAREGEVYGYTF.

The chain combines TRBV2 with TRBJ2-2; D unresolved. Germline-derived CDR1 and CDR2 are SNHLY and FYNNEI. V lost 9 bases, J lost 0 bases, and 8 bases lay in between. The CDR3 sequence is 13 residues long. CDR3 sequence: CARGRSNTGELFF. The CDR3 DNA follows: TGTGCCAGAGGACGGTCGAACACCGGGGAGCTGTTTTTT.

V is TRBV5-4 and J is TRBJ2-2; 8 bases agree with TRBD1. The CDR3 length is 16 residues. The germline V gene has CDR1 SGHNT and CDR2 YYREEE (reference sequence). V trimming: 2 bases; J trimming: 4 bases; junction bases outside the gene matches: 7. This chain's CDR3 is CASSFQAGGGTGELFF. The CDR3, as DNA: TGTGCCAGCAGCTTTCAGGCAGGGGGCGGCACCGGGGAGCTGTTTTTT.

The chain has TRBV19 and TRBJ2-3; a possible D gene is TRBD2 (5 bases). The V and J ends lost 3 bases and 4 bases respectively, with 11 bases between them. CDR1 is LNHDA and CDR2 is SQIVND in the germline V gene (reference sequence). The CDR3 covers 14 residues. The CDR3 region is CASSIWTVPDTQYF. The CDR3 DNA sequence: TGTGCCAGTAGTATCTGGACTGTCCCAGATACGCAGTATTTT. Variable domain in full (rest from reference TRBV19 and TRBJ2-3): DGGITQSPKYLFRKEGQNVTLSCEQNLNHDAMYWYRQDPGQGLRLIYYSQIVNDFQKGDIAEGYSVSREKKESFPLTVTSAQKNPTAFYLCASSIWTVPDTQYFGPGTRLTVL.